Sequencing of this T cell receptor beta chain was carried out in a study of persistence of HIV-infected CD4 T cells (dated by TCRdb to the early 2020s). As for the study more broadly: The median time the participants had spent on suppressive ART was approximately eight years. Peripheral blood samples of up to about 180 mL were taken at multiple time points, with the exception of a couple of participants who underwent leukapheresis at a single time point. The study isolated CMV- and HIV-1 Gag-responding CD4+ T cells from ART-treated individuals to examine antigen-driven clonal expansion of HIV-1-infected cells. For the TCR cluster analysis across participants, 8 or 9 participants were included for CMV and 7 participants for Gag. TCRbeta sequencing assessed the clonality of all cells in each sorted population, while proviral sequencing assessed the clonality of infected cells. Study-wide findings and limitations: Within the same sorted populations, TCR oligoclonality correlated with proviral oligoclonality. The study involved few individuals and tested only a limited range of antigens. Significantly lower TCRbeta richness was observed in CMV- and Gag-responding cells than in anti-CD3/anti-CD28-responding cells, and higher oligoclonality was observed in CMV-responding cells than in CD3/CD28-stimulated and Gag-responding cells. Antigen-responding cells were enriched for degenerate expanded CDR3beta sequences, which suggests convergent selection of CD4+ responses to CMV and Gag. Because the TCR analyses were done in bulk, restricting them to just the rare CMV-responding cells that actually carried HIV-1 proviruses was not possible.

Sequences SGHRS (CDR1) and YFSETQ (CDR2) are obtained from the germline V gene. From the cysteine through the phenylalanine, the CDR3 covers 16 amino acids. Here the CDR3 DNA is all that survives: 48 bases in frame from base 1. At the junction V is shortened by 7 bases and J by 0 bases, with 16 bases in between. Read against the paper, the sample's treatment or condition label means: suppressive antiretroviral therapy. Lysates of CMV-infected fibroblasts were used at 8 to 10 ug/mL for cell stimulation. Sorting of responding CD4+ T cells was based on upregulation of both CD40 ligand and CD69. Participants were HIV-1-infected adults who started suppressive ART during chronic infection. For at least 4 years, participants had undetectable plasma HIV-1 RNA, below 50 copies/mL. To be included, a participant needed positive CMV serology and a CD4+ T cell count above 400 cells/uL. Before stimulation, PBMCs were isolated using density centrifugation and then depleted of CD8+ T cells. For approximately 18 hours, the CD8-depleted PBMCs were stimulated with anti-CD28/CD49d costimulation, a CD40-blocking antibody, and enfuvirtide to prevent new infections. Cell sorting was done on a Beckman Coulter MoFlo Legacy or XDP sorter, and dead cells were excluded with propidium iodide. Genomic DNA was extracted with the QIAamp DNA Mini Kit for samples above one million cells, otherwise with the Quick-DNA Microprep Kit.

In regard to this clone: The antigen it binds to is not known. Base qualities are missing; no much larger clone stands one base away.

The immunoSEQ hsTCRB assay version 4 in survey mode was used to sequence TCRbeta repertoires from genomic DNA. For TCRbeta sequencing, genomic DNA was diluted to about 9.7 ng/uL, and up to 1 ug was used per sample. For the original study's pipeline: ImmunoSeq Analyzer 3.0 was used for analysis of TCRbeta data, and diversity was computed on productive nucleotide rearrangements. Using the Immunarch R package, lower-bound TCR diversity was estimated with the improved Chao index and clonality was estimated with the Gini coefficient. Nucleotide rearrangements that differed but encoded the same CDR3beta amino acid sequence were counted as separate clonotypes. TCRbeta sequences significantly enriched in antigen-responding cells relative to anti-CD3/anti-CD28-activated cells were identified by differential abundance analysis. Using predicted peptide-MHC specificity as the basis, GLIPH2 grouped TCRs into clusters, both for each participant individually and for the merged data sets that combined participants. TCRdb took this table from immuneACCESS and kept in-frame rearrangements with V and J called. Such tables lack part of the clones; where checked against another copy, unresolved V genes explain under half of the gap, and the rest is unexplained. The DNA gave D and trimming, while V, J and clone size come from that table. Across this sample there are about 21,000 clones, with 78% seen only once. Roughly 7.1% of the sample rests with the top ten.

This sequence uses TRBV5-1 and TRBJ2-2, with the D call perhaps TRBD1 or TRBD2, as 5 bases match in each case. This TCR derives from an adult man with HIV who was CMV-seropositive. The material sequenced was CD4+ T cells sorted from PBMCs after 18-hour stimulation, taken from a patient who received antiretroviral therapy. Taken with the paper, the label for cell subset or site translates to: CD40L+CD69+ CD4 T cells responding to CMV lysate. The DNA sequence is given as TGCGCCAGCGGCCTTGGGACCGCTTCGAACACCGGGGAGCTGTTTTTT. This gives the protein CASGLGTASNTGELFF.